Listed below are T cell receptor beta chains from one sample, sequenced in a study of T cell responses to AZD1222 COVID-19 vaccine. The protocol was immunoSEQ multiplex PCR, while the TCRdb copy is restricted to in-frame clones and leaves out a portion. The sample lists around 63,000 clones, over 75% occurring once. The material was peripheral blood, obtained on day 0 of AZD1222 vaccination. The receptors here all came from an adult in good health. Both conserved end residues are part of each CDR3. Fields, in order: J gene, D gene, V gene, clone size, CDR3 protein, CDR3 DNA. D genes are given only for firm matches. Part of the rows lack a size; the others show once, few, many or a class for expanded clones.

TRBJ2-2 TRBD2 TRBV19 . CAIASGANTGELFF TGTGCCATTGCTAGCGGGGCGAACACCGGGGAGCTGTTTTTT
TRBJ2-4 TRBD1 TRBV9 few CASSATGGPGKNIQYF TGTGCCAGCAGCGCCACAGGGGGCCCGGGTAAAAACATTCAGTACTTC
TRBJ1-2 . TRBV6-5 . CASSYPQGVALTF TGTGCCAGCAGTTACCCTCAAGGGGTCGCTTTAACCTTC
TRBJ1-4 TRBD1 TRBV3-1/TRBV3-2 . CASSQGRGQSEKLFF TGTGCCAGCAGCCAAGGCAGGGGGCAGAGTGAAAAACTGTTTTTT
TRBJ2-3 . TRBV27 . CASSLWGPSTDTQYF TGTGCCAGCAGTTTATGGGGGCCGAGCACAGATACGCAGTATTTT
TRBJ1-1 TRBD1 TRBV11-3 . CASSSTGITEAFF TGTGCCAGCAGCTCGACAGGGATCACTGAAGCTTTCTTT
TRBJ1-2 TRBD1 TRBV15 . CATSRDRGVYGYTF TGTGCCACCAGCAGGGACAGGGGGGTCTATGGCTACACCTTC
TRBJ2-1 . TRBV10-2 . CASHGPQNEQFF TGCGCCAGCCACGGGCCCCAAAATGAGCAGTTCTTC
TRBJ1-2 TRBD1 TRBV10-3 . CAISESRTGGDGYTF TGTGCCATCAGTGAGTCGAGAACAGGGGGCGATGGCTACACCTTC
TRBJ2-5 . TRBV12-5 . CASGPPGEETQYF TGTGCTAGTGGTCCCCCCGGGGAAGAGACCCAGTACTTC
TRBJ1-1 . TRBV5-1 once CASSLLAQAGPEAFF TGCGCCAGCAGCTTGCTCGCACAGGCAGGACCTGAAGCTTTCTTT
TRBJ2-1 . TRBV3-1/TRBV3-2 . CASSLLNEQFF TGTGCCAGCAGCCTCCTAAATGAGCAGTTCTTC
TRBJ2-7 . TRBV2 . CASSAGYSSYEQYF TGTGCCAGCAGTGCAGGGTATAGCTCCTACGAGCAGTACTTC
TRBJ2-6 . TRBV7-9 . CASERGRGVGNVLTF TGTGCCAGCGAACGGGGTAGAGGGGTTGGCAACGTCCTGACTTTC
TRBJ2-7 . TRBV25-1 . CASSGKGNHEQYF TGTGCCAGCAGTGGGAAAGGGAACCACGAGCAGTACTTC
TRBJ2-1 . TRBV5-8 . CASSPGGLPYNEQFF TGTGCCAGCAGCCCGGGGGGCCTTCCCTACAATGAGCAGTTCTTC
TRBJ1-2 . TRBV6-5 . CASSYGDLNYGYTF TGTGCCAGCAGTTACGGGGACCTCAACTATGGCTACACCTTC
TRBJ1-2 . TRBV19 . CASSMGRVYGYTF TGTGCCAGTAGTATGGGCAGGGTCTATGGCTACACCTTC
TRBJ1-6 TRBD1 TRBV18 . CASSPPTGSSYNSPLHF TGTGCCAGCTCACCACCGACAGGGAGCTCCTATAATTCACCCCTCCACTTT